These 30 T cell receptor beta chains originate from one sample sequenced in a study of tumor-infiltrating lymphocytes in localized non-small cell lung cancer (dated by TCRdb to the early 2020s). Receptor amplification or capture employed the immunoSEQ multiplex PCR assay. This is the immuneACCESS table as TCRdb keeps it, with only in-frame sequences that have V and J called. A part of the clones is gone; compared with another copy, unresolved V genes explain less than half, and the rest is unexplained. This sample is represented by about 6,000 clones; 76% of them were singletons. The top ten clonotypes cover roughly 6% of the sample. Sequences were obtained from lung tumor tissue. The receptors shown here come from a human donor with non-small cell lung cancer.

This clone was detected once. The chain links TRBV14 to TRBJ1-2; D gene unclear. CDR1 and CDR2 (germline): SGHDN, FVKESK. Trimming pared 1 base from V and 5 bases from J, leaving 11 bases between. The CDR3 covers 14 residues. In nucleotides, the CDR3 is TGTGCCAGCAGCCAAGTCGACGCAGGATATGGCTACACCTTC. Translated: CASSQVDAGYGYTF. The full variable domain, with the rest looked up from reference TRBV14 and TRBJ1-2, is EAGVTQFPSHSVIEKGQTVTLRCDPISGHDNLYWYRRVMGKEIKFLLHFVKESKQDESGMPNNRFLAERTGGTYSTLKVQPAELEDSGVYFCASSQVDAGYGYTFGSGTRLTVV.

The gene calls are TRBV9 and TRBJ2-6, with TRBD1 identical over 11 bases. The germline CDR1 and CDR2 sequences are SGDLS and YYNGEE. The CDR3 sequence is 17 residues long. The junction had 5 bases not matched to a gene; V was cut back by 2 bases and J by 4 bases. The CDR3 region has the DNA TGTGCCAGCAGCGTGGGGACAGGGGGACCCGGGGCCAACGTCCTGACTTTC. This codes for CASSVGTGGPGANVLTF.

The V and J genes are TRBV7-8 and TRBJ1-2, with 9 bases lining up with TRBD1. The CDR3 loop spans 15 amino acids. In germline, CDR1 is SGHVS, CDR2 FQNEAQ. Trimming took 5 bases from V and 3 from J; bases not matched to a gene: 7. CDR3 sequence: CASSAGTGLDYGYTF. CDR3 in DNA: TGTGCCAGCAGCGCTGGGACAGGGCTAGACTATGGCTACACCTTC. Variable domain in full (rest from reference TRBV7-8 and TRBJ1-2): GAGVSQSPRYKVAKRGQDVALRCDPISGHVSLFWYQQALGQGPEFLTYFQNEAQLDKSGLPSDRFFAERPEGSVSTLKIQRTQQEDSAVYLCASSAGTGLDYGYTFGSGTRLTVV.

V gene TRBV6-5 combines with J gene TRBJ2-5; D remains ambiguous. V lost 5 bases and J 3 bases, leaving 10 bases between the germline ends. Per germline, CDR1 MNHEY and CDR2 SVGAGI. CDR3 length: 13 residues. Here the CDR3 reads CASSKLGEETQYF. The CDR3 nucleotides read TGTGCCAGCAGTAAGCTAGGCGAAGAGACCCAGTACTTC.

This sequence joins TRBV2 and TRBJ2-1; 9 nucleotides line up with TRBD2. There are 15 residues in the CDR3. Losses at the gene ends were 6 bases for V and 6 bases for J; bases not matched to a gene: 9. Germline CDR1 is SNHLY and CDR2 is FYNNEI. Written as DNA, the CDR3 is TGTGCCAGCAGGGGACTAGCCTATACTACCAATGAGCAGTTCTTC. Its translation is CASRGLAYTTNEQFF.

The chain couples TRBV7-2 to TRBJ2-5; D possibly uses TRBD1 or TRBD2 (5 bases each). Germline V gene sequence: CDR1 SGHTA, CDR2 FQGNSA. The V gene lost 4 bases and the J gene lost 2 bases, with 14 bases spanning the gap. There are 15 residues in the CDR3. In nucleotides, the CDR3 is TGTGCCAGCAGCTGGGGCCTGGGACCTCAAGAGACCCAGTACTTC. It codes for CASSWGLGPQETQYF.

This chain connects TRBV7-9 to TRBJ2-3; D is perhaps TRBD1 (6 bases). CDR1 and CDR2 (germline): SEHNR, FQNEAQ (reference sequence). CDR3 length equals 12 residues. With 3 bases removed from V and 10 bases from J, the gap between germline ends came to 11 bases. The CDR3 region is CASSLPGASQYF. The DNA for the CDR3 is TGTGCCAGCAGCTTGCCAGGGGCGTCGCAGTATTTT.

The chain uses TRBV30 and TRBJ1-6; D remains ambiguous. This CDR3 spans 16 amino acids. The germline gives CDR1 GTSNPN, CDR2 SVGIG (reference sequence). Trimming left V 0 bases short and J 2 bases short, with 11 bases between. The CDR3 region has the DNA TGTGCCTGGAGTGTACCGGAGCAGACCTATAATTCACCCCTCCACTTT. Encoded protein: CAWSVPEQTYNSPLHF.

J is TRBJ2-3 and V is TRBV7-6; perhaps TRBD2 as D (6 bases). Deletions cut 4 bases from V and 4 bases from J, with 18 bases between. Germline V gene data show CDR1 as SGHVS and CDR2 as FNYEAQ. The CDR3 extends over 16 amino acids. CDR3 sequence: CASSSASGVGADTQYF. CDR3 DNA: TGTGCCAGCAGCTCCGCTTCGGGAGTTGGGGCAGATACGCAGTATTTT. The complete variable domain, with remaining parts taken from reference TRBV7-6 and TRBJ2-3, reads GAGVSQSPRYKVTKRGQDVALRCDPISGHVSLYWYRQALGQGPEFLTYFNYEAQQDKSGLPNDRFSAERPEGSISTLTIQRTEQRDSAMYRCASSSASGVGADTQYFGPGTRLTVL.

The chain combines TRBV30 with TRBJ1-1; D possibly corresponds to TRBD1 (5 bases). This CDR3 region has 13 residues. Trimming stripped 2 bases from V and 1 base from J, with 8 bases between. CDR1 and CDR2 (germline): GTSNPN, SVGIG (reference sequence). CDR3 DNA: TGTGCCTGGAGTTTGGGGCAGAACACTGAAGCTTTCTTT. This translates into CAWSLGQNTEAFF. The variable domain in full, with the rest retrieved from reference TRBV30 and TRBJ1-1, is SQTIHQWPATLVQPVGSPLSLECTVEGTSNPNLYWYRQAAGRGLQLLFYSVGIGQISSEVPQNLSASRPQDRQFILSSKKLLLSDSGFYLCAWSLGQNTEAFFGQGTRLTVV.

V usage is TRBV11-2 and J usage is TRBJ2-7; 7 bases fit TRBD2. V trimming: 1 base; J trimming: 3 bases; junction bases outside the gene matches: 0. Germline CDR1 is SGHAT and CDR2 is FQNNGV. The CDR3 totals 13 residues. In DNA, the CDR3 is TGTGCCAGCAGCTTAGGGGACTACTACGAGCAGTACTTC. Amino acid sequence: CASSLGDYYEQYF.

The chain joins TRBV6-5 to TRBJ2-3; unclear D gene. CDR1 is MNHEY, CDR2 SVGAGI, per germline. This CDR3 has 14 amino acids. Trimming removed 0 bases from V and 4 bases from J, with 8 bases in between. The CDR3 region has the DNA TGTGCCAGCAGTTACTCTCAGTCCGCAGATACGCAGTATTTT. Translated: CASSYSQSADTQYF.

This rearrangement joins TRBV5-5 to TRBJ1-1; no definite D call. V lost 5 bases, J lost 4 bases, and 12 bases lay in between. Germline loops: CDR1 SGHKS, CDR2 YYEKEE (reference sequence). The CDR3 is made up of 13 amino acids. The CDR3 DNA reads TGTGCCAGCAGACGATCTCCCGGCACTGAAGCTTTCTTT. Translation gives CASRRSPGTEAFF.

This sequence joins TRBV5-6 and TRBJ2-3, with TRBD2 matching over 7 bases. The germline V gene encodes CDR1 SGHDT and CDR2 YYEEEE. V was pared by 5 bases and J by 5 bases, with 11 bases of the junction left unmatched. The CDR3 totals 15 residues. The CDR3 reads CASSYGLELKDTQYF. The CDR3 nucleotides are TGTGCCAGCAGTTATGGACTAGAGTTAAAAGATACGCAGTATTTT.

This clone was detected a few times. This chain links TRBV2 with TRBJ2-2; possibly TRBD1 for D (6 bases). V was trimmed by 5 bases and J by 7 bases, leaving 20 bases between them. Germline-derived CDR1 and CDR2 are SNHLY and FYNNEI. The CDR3 runs to 16 residues. This CDR3 reads CASSPRQYRAGGELFF. The CDR3 coding sequence is TGTGCCAGCAGTCCACGCCAGTACAGGGCGGGCGGGGAGCTGTTTTTT.

This sequence joins TRBV6-1 and TRBJ2-7, with TRBD1 matching 9 bases. Trimming at V came to 10 bases and at J to 3 bases, leaving 10 bases not matched to a gene. The germline CDR1 and CDR2 sequences are MNHNS and SASEGT. CDR3 length: 14 residues. The CDR3 bases are TGTGCCATCACCGAGACGGGACAGGGCTACGAGCAGTACTTC. It is translated as CAITETGQGYEQYF.

The CDR3: CASSPLQGVGNTGELFF. The CDR3 DNA reads TGTGCCAGCTCACCTCTACAGGGGGTTGGAAACACCGGGGAGCTGTTTTTT. The V and J genes are TRBV18 and TRBJ2-2; 8 bases fit TRBD1. V trimming: 3 bases; J trimming: 2 bases; junction bases outside the gene matches: 8. This CDR3 comprises 17 residues. CDR1 KGHSH and CDR2 LQKENI come from the germline V gene.

This sequence joins TRBV7-6 and TRBJ2-1; the match to TRBD2 covers 8 bases. The ends lost 5 bases at V and 2 bases at J; junction bases unmatched: 8. CDR3 length: 16 residues. CDR1 and CDR2 (germline): SGHVS, FNYEAQ. The CDR3 DNA reads TGTGCCAGCAGCGTTCATAGCGGGGTAACCTACAATGAGCAGTTCTTC. Translating it yields CASSVHSGVTYNEQFF.

This sequence joins TRBV2 and TRBJ1-4; 8 bases fit TRBD1. In germline, CDR1 is SNHLY, CDR2 FYNNEI. J gave up 5 bases and V 7 bases, and 0 bases lay outside the gene matches. The CDR3 runs 12 residues. The CDR3 spells CASNRGNEKLFF. As DNA, the CDR3 is TGTGCCAGCAACAGGGGGAATGAAAAACTGTTTTTT. Using reference TRBV2 and TRBJ1-4 for the parts outside the CDR3, the full variable domain is EPEVTQTPSHQVTQMGQEVILRCVPISNHLYFYWYRQILGQKVEFLVSFYNNEISEKSEIFDDQFSVERPDGSNFTLKIRSTKLEDSAMYFCASNRGNEKLFFGSGTQLSVL.

CDR3 sequence reads: CASSLDSGQIYEQYF. The CDR3 nucleotides are TGTGCCAGCAGCTTAGATTCCGGACAGATCTACGAGCAGTACTTC. V is TRBV7-2 and J is TRBJ2-7, with a weak D call TRBD1 (6 bases). V lost 1 base and J 3 bases, leaving 13 bases between the germline ends. The germline V gene encodes CDR1 SGHTA and CDR2 FQGNSA. This CDR3 has 15 amino acids.

This chain links TRBV6-1 with TRBJ1-1; no clear D gene. The CDR3 contains 14 residues. The germline V gene encodes CDR1 MNHNS and CDR2 SASEGT. With 6 bases removed from V and 0 bases from J, the gap between germline ends came to 11 bases. CDR3 nucleotide sequence: TGTGCCAGCAGCAACGGCCAGATGAACACTGAAGCTTTCTTT. This codes for CASSNGQMNTEAFF.

This chain joins TRBV10-1 and TRBJ2-1, with 9 bases matching TRBD1. The CDR3 totals 15 residues. CDR1 WNHNN and CDR2 SYGVQD come from the germline V gene (reference sequence). V was clipped by 2 bases and J by 9 bases; unmatched bases: 8. Here the CDR3 DNA reads TGCGCCAGCAGTGAGCAGAGACAGGGGGTCGGTGAGCAGTTCTTC. Protein product: CASSEQRQGVGEQFF.

The chain has TRBV25-1 and TRBJ2-1, with D unclear. Germline V gene lookup returns CDR1 MGHDK and CDR2 SYGVNS. The V and J ends lost 1 base and 0 bases respectively, with 7 bases between them. This CDR3 is 15 amino acids long. The CDR3 sequence: CASSEFAASYNEQFF. The CDR3 DNA sequence: TGTGCCAGCAGTGAATTTGCGGCCTCCTACAATGAGCAGTTCTTC. Supplemented by reference TRBV25-1 and TRBJ2-1, the full variable domain reads EADIYQTPRYLVIGTGKKITLECSQTMGHDKMYWYQQDPGMELHLIHYSYGVNSTEKGDLSSESTVSRIRTEHFPLTLESARPSHTSQYLCASSEFAASYNEQFFGPGTRLTVL.

The V call is TRBV27, the J call TRBJ2-5; 10 bases fit TRBD2. J lost 5 bases, V lost 8 bases, and 8 bases had no gene match. CDR3 length equals 14 residues. Germline lookup yields CDR1 MNHEY and CDR2 SMNVEV (reference sequence). CDR3: CASWKRGGGETQYF. The CDR3 nucleotides read TGTGCCAGCTGGAAGCGGGGGGGCGGGGAGACCCAGTACTTC.

The chain has TRBV6-5 and TRBJ1-5; D gene unclear. With 0 bases removed from V and 1 base from J, the gap between germline ends came to 7 bases. The V gene's germline CDR1 is MNHEY and CDR2 SVGAGI. This CDR3 spans 15 amino acids. CDR3 protein: CASSYSRHSNQPQHF. The CDR3 DNA is TGTGCCAGCAGTTACTCCCGACACAGCAATCAGCCCCAGCATTTT.

This chain uses TRBV6-1 with TRBJ2-2, with TRBD2 matching over 8 bases. V shed 7 bases, J shed 3 bases, and the junction held 4 bases outside the gene matches. The germline CDR1 and CDR2 sequences are MNHNS and SASEGT. The CDR3 contains 14 residues. CDR3 sequence reads: CASTPGGDTGELFF. The CDR3 DNA is TGTGCCAGCACCCCCGGGGGGGACACCGGGGAGCTGTTTTTT.

The V and J genes are TRBV5-6 and TRBJ1-2; a weak D match, TRBD1 (5 bases). Per the germline V gene, CDR1 is SGHDT and CDR2 is YYEEEE. This CDR3 spans 12 amino acids. The V end was cut by 4 bases, the J end by 8 bases, with 12 bases between. The CDR3 DNA reads TGTGCCAGCAGCCAGGGAAGTCGGGGCTACACCTTC. Amino acids: CASSQGSRGYTF.

The V call is TRBV10-1, the J call TRBJ2-7; D possibly corresponds to TRBD1 (8 bases). The CDR3 runs 15 residues. Germline CDR1 and CDR2: WNHNN and SYGVQD (reference sequence). V lost 1 base and J 1 base, leaving 11 bases between the germline ends. The CDR3 sequence is CASSEYRGGSYEQYF. The CDR3 bases are TGCGCCAGCAGTGAGTACAGGGGGGGGTCCTACGAGCAGTACTTC.

The chain combines TRBV28 with TRBJ2-5, with 9 bases matching TRBD2. CDR1 is MDHEN and CDR2 is SYDVKM in the germline V gene. The length of the CDR3 is 18 residues. J lost 5 bases, V lost 5 bases, and 18 bases had no gene match. The CDR3 nucleotides read TGTGCCAGCAGTGGAGGCTCGACCTGGCGGGGGGGCTGGGAGACCCAGTACTTC. Its protein is CASSGGSTWRGGWETQYF.

V is TRBV2 and J is TRBJ1-5, with TRBD1 matching 8 bases. Per the germline V gene, CDR1 is SNHLY and CDR2 is FYNNEI. V lost 5 bases and J lost 1; bases outside the gene matches: 4. CDR3 length: 15 amino acids. The DNA for the CDR3 is TGTGCCAGCAGTCCGGACAGGGCGAGCAATCAGCCCCAGCATTTT. As protein: CASSPDRASNQPQHF. The entire variable domain, with the rest obtained from reference TRBV2 and TRBJ1-5, is as follows: EPEVTQTPSHQVTQMGQEVILRCVPISNHLYFYWYRQILGQKVEFLVSFYNNEISEKSEIFDDQFSVERPDGSNFTLKIRSTKLEDSAMYFCASSPDRASNQPQHFGDGTRLSIL.